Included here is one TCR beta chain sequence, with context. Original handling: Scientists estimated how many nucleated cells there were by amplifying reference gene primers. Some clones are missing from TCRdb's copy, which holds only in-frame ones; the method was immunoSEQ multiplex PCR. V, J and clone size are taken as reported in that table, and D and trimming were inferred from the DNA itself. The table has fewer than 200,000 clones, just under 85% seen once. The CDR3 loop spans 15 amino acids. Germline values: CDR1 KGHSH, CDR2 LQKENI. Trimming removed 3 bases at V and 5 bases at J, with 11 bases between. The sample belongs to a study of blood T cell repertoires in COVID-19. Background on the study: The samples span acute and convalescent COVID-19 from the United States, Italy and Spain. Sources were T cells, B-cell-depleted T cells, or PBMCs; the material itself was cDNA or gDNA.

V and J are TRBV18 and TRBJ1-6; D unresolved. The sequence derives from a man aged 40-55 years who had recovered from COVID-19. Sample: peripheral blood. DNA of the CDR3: TGTGCCAGCTCACCGTCGGGGAACCATAATTCACCCCTCCACTTT. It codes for CASSPSGNHNSPLHF.